This TCR beta chain was documented in a study of a mutant IDH1 vaccine in newly diagnosed glioma. Remarks on this clone: Its antigen is unknown.

Indicated time point: week 5, during vaccination. A 20-mer mutant IDH1 peptide at 300 ug was injected subcutaneously with topical imiquimod. The data were produced by immunoSEQ multiplex PCR, yet TCRdb's version contains in-frame clones alone and is incomplete. The repertoire holds 50,000 to 70,000 clones, with around 82% as singletons. This specimen was PBMCs, taken from a glioma patient whose treatment included an IDH1 peptide vaccine. The clonotype was recovered from a young woman with glioma. Some clones in this sample may be carry-over from other donors' samples.

The DNA for the CDR3 is TGTGCCAGCAGCTCGACAGGGGCCGAGCAGTACTTC. Encoded protein: CASSSTGAEQYF. The chain has TRBV7-8 and TRBJ2-7, with 8 bases identical to TRBD1. Per germline, CDR1 SGHVS and CDR2 FQNEAQ. Trimming removed 4 bases from V and 6 bases from J; junction bases left unmatched: 2. The CDR3 is made up of 12 amino acids. The complete variable domain, with remaining parts taken from reference TRBV7-8 and TRBJ2-7, reads GAGVSQSPRYKVAKRGQDVALRCDPISGHVSLFWYQQALGQGPEFLTYFQNEAQLDKSGLPSDRFFAERPEGSVSTLKIQRTQQEDSAVYLCASSSTGAEQYFGPGTRLTVT.